This T cell receptor (beta chain) was sequenced for a study of CXCR3-negative and CXCR3-positive naive CD8 T cells. The TRB libraries of cDNA were built by UMI-labeled 5' RACE. TCRdb processed the 5' RACE reads again and assigns one entry to each CDR3 protein, with no DNA. The sample table includes some 61,000 distinct CDR3 sequences. From germline, CDR1 is SGHRS and CDR2 YFSETQ. The CDR3 runs to 14 residues. A note on this clonotype: The antigen remains unidentified.

Whole-study results and caveats: TRBV-TRBJ usage matched between naive CXCR3-negative and CXCR3-positive cells but not between memory cells.

This chain uses TRBV5-1 with TRBJ1-4; TCRdb picks TRBD1, but there is no DNA to check that call. Sample: naive CXCR3- CD8+ T cells from blood. The subset is: CD45RO-CCR7+CD27+CD95- naive CD8+ T cells lacking CXCR3 (TNR3-). The origin of this receptor is a human donor in good health. Some clones in this sample may be carry-over from other donors' samples. The CDR3 reads CASSPPGAPEKLFF.